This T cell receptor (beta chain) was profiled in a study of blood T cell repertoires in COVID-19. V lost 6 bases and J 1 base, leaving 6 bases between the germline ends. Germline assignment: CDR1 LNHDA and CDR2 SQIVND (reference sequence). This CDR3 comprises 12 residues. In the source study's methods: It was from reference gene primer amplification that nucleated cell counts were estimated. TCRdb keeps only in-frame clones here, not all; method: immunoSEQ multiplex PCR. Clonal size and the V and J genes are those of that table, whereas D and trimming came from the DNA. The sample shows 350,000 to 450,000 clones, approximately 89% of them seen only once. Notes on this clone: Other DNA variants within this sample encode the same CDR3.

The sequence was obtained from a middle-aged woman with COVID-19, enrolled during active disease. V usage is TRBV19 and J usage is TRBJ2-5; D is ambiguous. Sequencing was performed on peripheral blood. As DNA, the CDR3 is TGTGCCAGTAGCCACAGCCAAGAGACCCAGTACTTC. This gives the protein CASSHSQETQYF. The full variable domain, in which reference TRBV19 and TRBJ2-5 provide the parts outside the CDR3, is DGGITQSPKYLFRKEGQNVTLSCEQNLNHDAMYWYRQDPGQGLRLIYYSQIVNDFQKGDIAEGYSVSREKKESFPLTVTSAQKNPTAFYLCASSHSQETQYFGPGTRLLVL.